This T cell receptor (beta chain) was observed in a study of T cell changes during pregnancy in multiple sclerosis. The assay was immunoSEQ multiplex PCR, and TCRdb's table has in-frame clones only and misses some. The sample holds tens of thousands of clones, 91% seen once. This receptor was identified in a female donor in good health, enrolled as a control in a pregnancy study. The sequences come from peripheral blood, collected in the third trimester of pregnancy.

CDR3 sequence: CASSARLTGIENQPQHF. The CDR3 region has the DNA TGTGCCAGTAGTGCCCGCCTTACAGGGATTGAGAATCAGCCCCAGCATTTT. The chain couples TRBV19 to TRBJ1-5; D may be TRBD1 (6 bases). V was cut by 5 bases and J by 4 bases, with 21 bases left in between. This CDR3 is built from 17 residues. Germline CDR1 LNHDA, CDR2 SQIVND (reference sequence).